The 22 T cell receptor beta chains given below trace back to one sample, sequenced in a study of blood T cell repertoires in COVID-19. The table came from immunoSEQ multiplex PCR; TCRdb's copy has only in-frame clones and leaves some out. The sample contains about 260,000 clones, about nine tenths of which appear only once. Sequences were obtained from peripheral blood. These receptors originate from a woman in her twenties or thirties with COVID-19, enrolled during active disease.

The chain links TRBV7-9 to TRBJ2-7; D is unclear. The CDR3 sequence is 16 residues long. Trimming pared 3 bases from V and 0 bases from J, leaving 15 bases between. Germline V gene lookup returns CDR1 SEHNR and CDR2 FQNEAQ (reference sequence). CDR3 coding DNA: TGTGCCAGCAGCTTCAAGGTCTCAACGGGCTCCTACGAGCAGTACTTC. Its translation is CASSFKVSTGSYEQYF.

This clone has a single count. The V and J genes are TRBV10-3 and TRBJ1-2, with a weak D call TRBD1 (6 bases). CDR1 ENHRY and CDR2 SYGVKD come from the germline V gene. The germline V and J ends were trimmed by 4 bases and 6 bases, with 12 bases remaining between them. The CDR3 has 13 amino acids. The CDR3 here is CAISAGQSHGYTF. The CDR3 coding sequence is TGTGCCATCAGTGCCGGACAGTCACATGGCTACACCTTC.

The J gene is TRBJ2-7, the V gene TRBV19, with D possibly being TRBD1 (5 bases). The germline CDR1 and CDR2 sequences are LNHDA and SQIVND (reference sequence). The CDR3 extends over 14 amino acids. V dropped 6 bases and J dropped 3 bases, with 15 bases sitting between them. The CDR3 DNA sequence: TGTGCCAGTAGATCCACAGGCCTCCGCTACGAGCAGTACTTC. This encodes CASRSTGLRYEQYF.

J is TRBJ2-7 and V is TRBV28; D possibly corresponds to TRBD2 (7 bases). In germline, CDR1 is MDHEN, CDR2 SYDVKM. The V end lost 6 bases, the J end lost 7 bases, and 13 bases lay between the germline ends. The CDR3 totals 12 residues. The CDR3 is CASSRGAGEQYF. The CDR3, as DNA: TGTGCCAGCAGCCGGGGGGCTGGGGAGCAGTACTTC.

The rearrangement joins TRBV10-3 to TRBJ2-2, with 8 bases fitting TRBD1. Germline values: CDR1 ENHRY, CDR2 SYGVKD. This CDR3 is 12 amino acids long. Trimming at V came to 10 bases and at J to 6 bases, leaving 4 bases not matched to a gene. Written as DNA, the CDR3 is TGTGCCACCGGACAGGGTGCCGGGGAGCTGTTTTTT. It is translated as CATGQGAGELFF.

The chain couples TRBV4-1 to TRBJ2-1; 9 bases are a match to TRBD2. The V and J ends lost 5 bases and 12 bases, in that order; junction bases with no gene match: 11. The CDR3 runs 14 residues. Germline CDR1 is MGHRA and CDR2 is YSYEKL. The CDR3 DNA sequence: TGCGCCAGCAGCTTTATGGAGCGGGAGGAGAGGCAGTTCTTC. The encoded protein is CASSFMEREERQFF.

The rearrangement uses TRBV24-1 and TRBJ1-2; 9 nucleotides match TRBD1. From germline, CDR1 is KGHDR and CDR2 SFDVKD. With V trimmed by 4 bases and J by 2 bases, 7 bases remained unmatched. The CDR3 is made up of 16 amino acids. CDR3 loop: CATSERYGTGNYGYTF. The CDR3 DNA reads TGTGCCACCAGTGAACGATATGGGACAGGGAACTATGGCTACACCTTC.

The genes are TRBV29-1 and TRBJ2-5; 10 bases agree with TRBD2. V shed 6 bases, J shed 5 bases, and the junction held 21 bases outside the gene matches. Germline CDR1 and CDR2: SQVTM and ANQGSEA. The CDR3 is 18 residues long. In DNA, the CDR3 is TGCAGCGTCACCGGACTAGCGGATCAAAGGGGCTTCCAGGAGACCCAGTACTTC. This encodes CSVTGLADQRGFQETQYF. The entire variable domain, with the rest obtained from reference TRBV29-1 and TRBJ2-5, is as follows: SAVISQKPSRDICQRGTSLTIQCQVDSQVTMMFWYRQQPGQSLTLIATANQGSEATYESGFVIDKFPISRPNLTFSTLTVSNMSPEDSSIYLCSVTGLADQRGFQETQYFGPGTRLLVL.

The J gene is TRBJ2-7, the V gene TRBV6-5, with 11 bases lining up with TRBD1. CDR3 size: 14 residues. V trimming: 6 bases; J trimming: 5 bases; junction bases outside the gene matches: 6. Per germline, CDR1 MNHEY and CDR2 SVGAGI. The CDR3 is CASRRTGGDHEQYF. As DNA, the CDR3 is TGTGCCAGCAGGCGGACAGGGGGCGACCACGAGCAGTACTTC.

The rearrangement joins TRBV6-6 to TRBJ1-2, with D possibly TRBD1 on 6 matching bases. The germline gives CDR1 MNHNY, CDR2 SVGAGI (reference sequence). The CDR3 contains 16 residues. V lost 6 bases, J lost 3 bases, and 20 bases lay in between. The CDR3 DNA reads TGTGCCAGCAGCCAGGGGCGGCGGGCCATCCACTATGGCTACACCTTC. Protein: CASSQGRRAIHYGYTF.

In DNA, the CDR3 is TGCGCCAGCAGCCAAGCCTACAGGGGGCGAGGAAACACCATATATTTT. Protein sequence: CASSQAYRGRGNTIYF. The chain links TRBV4-3 to TRBJ1-3, with 9 bases that match TRBD1. Germline lookup yields CDR1 LGHNA and CDR2 YSLEER. The junction had 5 bases not matched to a gene; V was cut back by 1 base and J by 4 bases. The CDR3 spans 16 residues.

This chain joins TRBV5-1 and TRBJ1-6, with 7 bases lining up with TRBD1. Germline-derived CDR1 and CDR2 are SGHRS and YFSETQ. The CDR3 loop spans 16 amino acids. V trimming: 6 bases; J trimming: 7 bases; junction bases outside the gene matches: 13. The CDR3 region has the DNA TGCGCCAGCATGGGGGACAGTTCGGGTGCCAATTCACCCCTCCACTTT. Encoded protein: CASMGDSSGANSPLHF. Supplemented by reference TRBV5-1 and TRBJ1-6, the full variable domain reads KAGVTQTPRYLIKTRGQQVTLSCSPISGHRSVSWYQQTPGQGLQFLFEYFSETQRNKGNFPGRFSGRQFSNSRSEMNVSTLELGDSALYLCASMGDSSGANSPLHFGNGTRLTVT.

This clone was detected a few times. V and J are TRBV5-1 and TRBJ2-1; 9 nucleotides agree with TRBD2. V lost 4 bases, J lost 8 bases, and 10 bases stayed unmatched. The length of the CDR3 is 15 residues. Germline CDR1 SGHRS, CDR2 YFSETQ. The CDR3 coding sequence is TGCGCCAGCAGCCCCTCGGGTAGCGGGAGATATGAGCAGTTCTTC. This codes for CASSPSGSGRYEQFF. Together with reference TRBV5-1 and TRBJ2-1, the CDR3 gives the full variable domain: KAGVTQTPRYLIKTRGQQVTLSCSPISGHRSVSWYQQTPGQGLQFLFEYFSETQRNKGNFPGRFSGRQFSNSRSEMNVSTLELGDSALYLCASSPSGSGRYEQFFGPGTRLTVL.

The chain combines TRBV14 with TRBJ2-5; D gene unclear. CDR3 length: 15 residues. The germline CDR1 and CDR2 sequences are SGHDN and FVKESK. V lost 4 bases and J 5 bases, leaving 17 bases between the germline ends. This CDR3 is CASSLSAEIWETQYF. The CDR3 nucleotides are TGTGCCAGCAGCCTCAGCGCCGAGATCTGGGAGACCCAGTACTTC.

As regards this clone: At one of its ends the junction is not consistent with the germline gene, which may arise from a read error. This CDR3 reads CASSNSPGQGSYEQYF. For the CDR3, the DNA is TGTGCCAGCAGTAACTCGCCGGGACAGGGATCCTACGAGCAGTACTTC. J is TRBJ2-7 and V is TRBV6-5; 9 nucleotides align to TRBD1. The germline CDR1 and CDR2 sequences are MNHEY and SVGAGI. This CDR3 is 16 amino acids long.

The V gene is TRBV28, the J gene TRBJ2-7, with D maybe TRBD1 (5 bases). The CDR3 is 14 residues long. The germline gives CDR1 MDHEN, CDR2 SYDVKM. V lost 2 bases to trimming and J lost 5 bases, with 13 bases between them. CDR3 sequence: CASSLTGLGHEQYF. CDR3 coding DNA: TGTGCCAGCAGTTTAACAGGTCTTGGCCACGAGCAGTACTTC.

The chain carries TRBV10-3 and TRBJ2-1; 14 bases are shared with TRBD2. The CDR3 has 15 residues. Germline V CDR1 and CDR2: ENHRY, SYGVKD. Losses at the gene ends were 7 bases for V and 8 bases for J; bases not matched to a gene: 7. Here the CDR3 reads CAITQTSGRVDEQFF. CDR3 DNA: TGTGCCATCACTCAGACTAGCGGGAGGGTCGATGAGCAGTTCTTC.

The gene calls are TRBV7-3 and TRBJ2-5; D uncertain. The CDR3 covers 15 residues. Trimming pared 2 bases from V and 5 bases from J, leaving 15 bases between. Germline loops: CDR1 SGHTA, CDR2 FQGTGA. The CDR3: CASSLLPGSAETQYF. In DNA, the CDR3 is TGTGCCAGCAGCTTACTCCCCGGCAGCGCGGAGACCCAGTACTTC.

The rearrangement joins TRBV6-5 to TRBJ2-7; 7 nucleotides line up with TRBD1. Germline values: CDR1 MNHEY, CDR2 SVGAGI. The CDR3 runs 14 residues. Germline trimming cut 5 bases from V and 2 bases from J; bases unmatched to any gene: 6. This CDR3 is CASSIGGSPYEQYF. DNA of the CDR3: TGTGCCAGCAGTATAGGGGGCTCTCCCTACGAGCAGTACTTC.

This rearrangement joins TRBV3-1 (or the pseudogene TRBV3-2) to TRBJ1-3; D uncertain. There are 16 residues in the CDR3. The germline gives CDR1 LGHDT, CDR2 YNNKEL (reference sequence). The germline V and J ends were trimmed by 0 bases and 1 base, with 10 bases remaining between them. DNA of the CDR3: TGTGCCAGCAGCCAAGATCGAGTCTCTTCTGGAAACACCATATATTTT. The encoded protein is CASSQDRVSSGNTIYF.

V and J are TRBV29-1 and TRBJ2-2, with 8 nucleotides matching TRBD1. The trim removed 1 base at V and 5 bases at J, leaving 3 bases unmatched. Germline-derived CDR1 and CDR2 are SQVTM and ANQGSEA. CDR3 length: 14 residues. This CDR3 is CSVEGDRRTGELFF. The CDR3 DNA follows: TGCAGCGTTGAAGGGGACAGGAGAACCGGGGAGCTGTTTTTT.

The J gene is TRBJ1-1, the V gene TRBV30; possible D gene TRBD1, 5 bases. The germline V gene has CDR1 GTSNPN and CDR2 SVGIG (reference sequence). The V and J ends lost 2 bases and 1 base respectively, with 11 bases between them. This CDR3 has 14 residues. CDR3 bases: TGTGCCTGGAGTTTCGGTCAGGGGAACACTGAAGCTTTCTTT. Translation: CAWSFGQGNTEAFF.